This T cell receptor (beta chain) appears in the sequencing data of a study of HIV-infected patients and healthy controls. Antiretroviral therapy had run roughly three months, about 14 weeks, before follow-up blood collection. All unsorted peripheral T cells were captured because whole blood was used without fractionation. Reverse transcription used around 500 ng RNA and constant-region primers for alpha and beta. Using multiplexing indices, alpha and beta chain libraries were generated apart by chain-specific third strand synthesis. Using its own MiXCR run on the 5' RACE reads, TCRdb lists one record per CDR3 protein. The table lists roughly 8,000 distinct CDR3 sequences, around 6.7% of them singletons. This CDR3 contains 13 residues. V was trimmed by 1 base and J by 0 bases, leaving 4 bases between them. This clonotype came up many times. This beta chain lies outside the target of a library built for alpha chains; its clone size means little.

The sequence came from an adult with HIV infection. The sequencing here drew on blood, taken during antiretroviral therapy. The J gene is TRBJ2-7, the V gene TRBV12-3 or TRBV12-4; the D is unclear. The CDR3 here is CASSLDLSYEQYF. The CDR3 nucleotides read TGTGCCAGCAGTTTAGACCTCTCCTACGAGCAGTACTTC.